This T cell receptor beta chain was profiled in a study of radiation and T cells in renal cell carcinoma. The overall study: Nephrectomy followed 15 Gy stereotactic body radiation by 4 weeks. Study-level points and caveats: Top tumor clonotypes rose in blood 2 weeks post-radiation, then contracted.

The V end was cut by 1 base, the J end by 3 bases, with 23 bases between. CDR3 length: 19 amino acids. The germline V gene encodes CDR1 SGDLS and CDR2 YYNGEE. The sample's time point: blood 2 weeks post-SBRT. Treatment meaning: 15 Gy SBRT to primary tumor, nephrectomy 4 weeks later. Radiation-treated patients gave blood at baseline, week 2 and week 4. Details on this clone: Its antigen is unknown.

The data were produced by immunoSEQ multiplex PCR, yet TCRdb's version contains in-frame clones alone and is incomplete. The sample lists 95,000 to 150,000 clones, around 81% occurring once. The chain links TRBV9 to TRBJ1-3, with D possibly matching TRBD1 (5 bases). The sample consisted of blood, taken from a patient whose treatment included radiotherapy and nephrectomy. The sequence was collected from a man aged 45-60 years with renal cell carcinoma. The CDR3 nucleotides read TGTGCCAGCAGCGTAAGGCCCGAAATGACAGTTCAAGTTGGAAACACCATATATTTT. Its translation is CASSVRPEMTVQVGNTIYF. Combining the CDR3 with reference TRBV9 and TRBJ1-3 gives the whole variable domain DSGVTQTPKHLITATGQRVTLRCSPRSGDLSVYWYQQSLDQGLQFLIQYYNGEERAKGNILERFSAQQFPDLHSELNLSSLELGDSALYFCASSVRPEMTVQVGNTIYFGEGSWLTVV.